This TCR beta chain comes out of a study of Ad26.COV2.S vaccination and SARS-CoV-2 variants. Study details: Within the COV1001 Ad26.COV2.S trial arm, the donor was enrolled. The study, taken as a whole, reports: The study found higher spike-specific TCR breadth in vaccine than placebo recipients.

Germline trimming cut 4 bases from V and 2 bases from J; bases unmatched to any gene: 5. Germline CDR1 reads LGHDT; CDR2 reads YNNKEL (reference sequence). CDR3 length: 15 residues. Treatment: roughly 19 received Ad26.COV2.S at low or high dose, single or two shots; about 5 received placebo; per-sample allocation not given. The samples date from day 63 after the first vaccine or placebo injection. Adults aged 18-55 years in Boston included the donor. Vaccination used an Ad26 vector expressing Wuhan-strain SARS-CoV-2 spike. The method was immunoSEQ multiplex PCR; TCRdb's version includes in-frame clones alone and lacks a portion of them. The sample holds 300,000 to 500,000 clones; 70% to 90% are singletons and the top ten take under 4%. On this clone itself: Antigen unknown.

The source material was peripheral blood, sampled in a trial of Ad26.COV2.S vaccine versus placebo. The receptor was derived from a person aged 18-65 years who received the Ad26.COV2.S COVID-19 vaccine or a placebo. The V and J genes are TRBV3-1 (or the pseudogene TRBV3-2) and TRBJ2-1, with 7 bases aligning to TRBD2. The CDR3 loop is CASSPPGLPYNEQFF. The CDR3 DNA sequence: TGTGCCAGCAGCCCACCGGGACTACCCTACAATGAGCAGTTCTTC.